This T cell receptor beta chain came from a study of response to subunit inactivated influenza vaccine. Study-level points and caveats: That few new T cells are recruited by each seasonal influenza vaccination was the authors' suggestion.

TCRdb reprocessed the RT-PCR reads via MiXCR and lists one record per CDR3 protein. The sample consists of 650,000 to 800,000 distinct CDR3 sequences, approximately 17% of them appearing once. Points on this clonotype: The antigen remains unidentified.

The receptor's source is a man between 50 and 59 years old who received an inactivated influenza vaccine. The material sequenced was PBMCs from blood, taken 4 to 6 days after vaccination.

In DNA form, the CDR3 reads TGTGCTAGTGGTGAGGGGGTTCTGGGGTCCTACGAGCAGTACTTC. It specifies CASGEGVLGSYEQYF. The chain joins TRBV12-5 to TRBJ2-7; maybe TRBD1 (6 bases). Germline-derived CDR1 and CDR2 are LGHNT and FRNRAP. The germline V and J ends were trimmed by 5 bases and 1 base, with 15 bases remaining between them. CDR3 size: 15 residues.